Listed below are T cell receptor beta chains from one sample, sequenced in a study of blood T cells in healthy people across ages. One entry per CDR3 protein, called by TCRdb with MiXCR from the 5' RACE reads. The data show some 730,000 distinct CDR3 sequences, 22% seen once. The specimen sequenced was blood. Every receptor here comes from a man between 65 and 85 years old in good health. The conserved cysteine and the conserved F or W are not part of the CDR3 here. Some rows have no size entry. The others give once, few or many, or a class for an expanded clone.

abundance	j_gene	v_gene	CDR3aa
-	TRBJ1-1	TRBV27	ASKQQGITEAF
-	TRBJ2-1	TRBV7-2	ASTRDGSSYNEQF
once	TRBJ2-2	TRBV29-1	SVGTSGHTGELF
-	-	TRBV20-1	SARDGYRAVLNEQF
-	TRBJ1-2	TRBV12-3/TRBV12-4	ASSSPGYYGYT
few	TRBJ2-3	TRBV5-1	ASSPPTGSDTQY
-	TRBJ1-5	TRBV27	ASSFGYRDQPRH
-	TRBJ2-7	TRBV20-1	SASSRLRNEQY
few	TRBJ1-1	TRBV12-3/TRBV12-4	ASSLRGRAEAF
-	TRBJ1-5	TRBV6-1	ASSAQKPGQSYQPQH
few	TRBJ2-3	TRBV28	ASIRRGSDTQY
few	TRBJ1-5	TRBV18	ASSPNSGLESNQPQH
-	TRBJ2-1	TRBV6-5	ASSIGLAVTNEQF
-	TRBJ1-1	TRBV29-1	SVEGNWVRTEAF
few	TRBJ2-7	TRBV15	ATSRDHAGGYEQY
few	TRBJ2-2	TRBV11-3	ASSPSWAVGDTGELF
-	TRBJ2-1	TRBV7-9	ASSLQLGEAQF
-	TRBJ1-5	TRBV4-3	ASSQDPDSNQPQH
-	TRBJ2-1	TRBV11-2	ASSPRLAGEQF
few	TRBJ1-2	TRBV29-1	SVLARSYGYT
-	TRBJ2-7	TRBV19	ASTFRQTHSYEQY
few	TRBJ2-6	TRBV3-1	ASRGRVGANVLT
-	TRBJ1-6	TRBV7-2	ASSLDSQTYSPLH
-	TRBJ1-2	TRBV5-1	ASSEMTIGYGYT
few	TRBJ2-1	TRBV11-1	ASSIRTRGNEQF
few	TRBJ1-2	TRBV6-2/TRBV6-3	AIQEGAYGYT
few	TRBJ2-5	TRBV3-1	ASRNIAGNQETQY
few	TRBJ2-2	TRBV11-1	ASSLLAGTTGELF
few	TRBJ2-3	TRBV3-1	ASSQDQSGGATDTQY
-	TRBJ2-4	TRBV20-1	SAGHGAKNIQY
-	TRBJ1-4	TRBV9	ASSGTANEKLF
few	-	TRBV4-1	ASSQEAGSTYEQY
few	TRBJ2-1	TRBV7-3	ASSLAGMASGSYNEQF
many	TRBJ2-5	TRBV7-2	ASNLDRLQETQY
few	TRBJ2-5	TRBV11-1	ASSLVGLAGVF
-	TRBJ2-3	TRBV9	ASSASGSSTDTQY
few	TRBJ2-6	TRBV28	ASTRTHRSTGANVLT
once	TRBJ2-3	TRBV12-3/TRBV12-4	ASSSRGGPTDTQY
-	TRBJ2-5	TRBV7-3	ASRKNRRETQY
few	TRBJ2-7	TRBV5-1	ASSTGGSRYEQY
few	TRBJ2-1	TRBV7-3	ASSLSGLTYNEQF
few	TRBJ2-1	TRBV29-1	SVEFPSNEQF
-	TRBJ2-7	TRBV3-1	ASSTLEGYEQY
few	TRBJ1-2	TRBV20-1	SAEDRSYGYT
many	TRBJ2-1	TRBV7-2	ASSLRLAGGDEQF
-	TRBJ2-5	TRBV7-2	ASSSGDLRQETQY
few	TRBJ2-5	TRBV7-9	ASSLGGVSMETQY